The text below deals with one TCR beta chain. This CDR3 contains 15 residues. Trimming at V came to 6 bases and at J to 4 bases, leaving 8 bases not matched to a gene. From germline, CDR1 is SNHLY and CDR2 FYNNEI. These data are taken from a study of blood T cell repertoires in COVID-19. How the authors handled the data: Cell counts per sample came from amplifying reference gene primers. TCRdb's table, derived via immunoSEQ multiplex PCR, lists solely in-frame clones and lacks some. That table gives V, J and clone size, and the DNA gave D and trimming. The repertoire includes some 200,000 clones, approximately 84% of them detected once, and roughly 3% sits in the top ten.

Source material: peripheral blood. The TCR was taken from a woman in her 30s who had recovered from COVID-19. V and J are TRBV2 and TRBJ2-1, with 8 bases matching TRBD2. The DNA of the CDR3 is TGTGCCAGCAGAGTATCCAGCGGGAGATACAATGAGCAGTTCTTC. It encodes CASRVSSGRYNEQFF.